This T cell receptor (beta chain) was found in a study of CD8 T cells in ankylosing spondylitis. With respect to this clonotype: Antigen: not known.

In germline, CDR1 is MNHEY, CDR2 SMNVEV (reference sequence). Trimming shortened V by 1 base and J by 6 bases, and 10 bases separated the two germline ends. The CDR3 is 14 amino acids. Quantitative molecular-barcoded 5'-RACE generated the TCR beta libraries. TCRdb processed the 5' RACE reads anew with MiXCR; each CDR3 protein has one entry. The sample shows roughly 280,000 distinct CDR3 sequences, over 15% of them seen only once. Study-wide findings and caveats: The authors found the disease-linked clones to be CD8+ and relatively rare in peripheral blood. What appeared characteristic of ankylosing spondylitis blood was a TCR beta motif of 7 or 8 highly homologous variants.

This chain joins TRBV27 and TRBJ2-1; D perhaps matches TRBD2 (5 bases). This sequence was found in a male donor with ankylosing spondylitis or in good health (not recorded which). Input material: blood, either unsorted or a sorted T cell fraction (not recorded which). The CDR3 here is CASSLWVAPNEQFF. CDR3 nucleotide sequence: TGTGCCAGCAGTTTATGGGTAGCGCCCAATGAGCAGTTCTTC.